The 31 T cell receptor beta chains presented below share a single source sample, sequenced in a study of T cell responses to AZD1222 COVID-19 vaccine. Profiling relied on immunoSEQ multiplex PCR, and the TCRdb table lists in-frame clones only, not all of them. This sample contains 150,000 or so clones. Source material: peripheral blood. The receptors shown here come from an adult in good health.

The V call is TRBV19, the J call TRBJ1-2; D is undetermined. The CDR3 is 14 amino acids. The germline gives CDR1 LNHDA, CDR2 SQIVND (reference sequence). V was trimmed by 4 bases and J by 8 bases, leaving 17 bases between them. CDR3 protein: CASSTRKFQEGYTF. The CDR3 DNA reads TGTGCCAGTAGTACTAGGAAATTTCAGGAGGGCTACACCTTC.

The genes are TRBV19 and TRBJ1-5; D is possibly TRBD1 (6 bases). CDR1 is LNHDA, CDR2 SQIVND, per germline (reference sequence). The ends were cut back, 3 bases at V and 6 bases at J, with 15 bases in the middle. The CDR3 runs to 15 residues. CDR3 amino acids: CASSILVRGGQPQHF. CDR3 coding DNA: TGTGCCAGTAGTATTCTGGTCAGGGGAGGTCAGCCCCAGCATTTT.

CDR3 sequence (DNA): TGTGCCAGCAGCTCACAACAGGCGCTGAACACTGAAGCTTTCTTT. Amino acids: CASSSQQALNTEAFF. The chain recombines TRBV7-2 with TRBJ1-1, with TRBD1 as a possible D gene (5 bases). The CDR3 is made up of 15 amino acids. V was clipped by 4 bases and J by 0 bases, with 12 bases between them. Germline values: CDR1 SGHTA, CDR2 FQGNSA.

The CDR3 DNA follows: TGTGCCTGGAGTAAGGGCTGGGCTTCACCCCTCCACTTT. This gives the protein CAWSKGWASPLHF. V and J are TRBV30 and TRBJ1-6, with no clear D. The CDR3 has 13 amino acids. CDR1 GTSNPN and CDR2 SVGIG come from the germline V gene (reference sequence). The germline V and J ends were trimmed by 2 bases and 9 bases, with 11 bases remaining between them.

The gene calls are TRBV5-4 and TRBJ1-1, with D uncertain. The CDR3 is 15 amino acids. Germline V CDR1 and CDR2: SGHNT, YYREEE (reference sequence). Trimming took 1 base from V and 4 from J, leaving 14 bases between them. The CDR3 region is CASSLYEGRGTEAFF. As DNA, the CDR3 is TGTGCCAGCAGCTTGTATGAGGGAAGAGGCACTGAAGCTTTCTTT.

The CDR3 protein is CSVEASAGGTEAFF. The DNA of the CDR3 is TGCAGCGTTGAGGCCTCGGCTGGGGGTACTGAAGCTTTCTTT. This chain connects TRBV29-1 to TRBJ1-1; maybe TRBD1 (5 bases). The CDR3 totals 14 residues. V gave up 3 bases and J gave up 5 bases, with 16 bases separating them. Germline CDR1 and CDR2: SQVTM and ANQGSEA.

The chain uses TRBV19 and TRBJ1-1; unclear D gene. The V and J ends lost 3 bases and 1 base respectively, with 12 bases between them. Germline values: CDR1 LNHDA, CDR2 SQIVND (reference sequence). The CDR3 extends over 15 amino acids. The CDR3 loop is CASSIFGDANTEAFF. In nucleotides, the CDR3 is TGTGCCAGTAGTATTTTTGGGGATGCGAACACTGAAGCTTTCTTT.

The chain is built from TRBV6-5 and TRBJ1-4; 8 nucleotides align to TRBD1. Germline CDR1 and CDR2: MNHEY and SVGAGI. The V gene end was trimmed by 2 bases and the J gene end by 8 bases; junction bases not matched to a gene: 7. The CDR3 has 15 amino acids. The CDR3 nucleotides are TGTGCCAGCAGTTACAGCCGACAGGGGCAGGAAAAACTGTTTTTT. Residues: CASSYSRQGQEKLFF.

The chain links TRBV27 to TRBJ1-4, with D perhaps matching TRBD1 (5 bases). Germline V gene lookup returns CDR1 MNHEY and CDR2 SMNVEV (reference sequence). The CDR3 is 16 amino acids. V lost 5 bases and J 8 bases, leaving 21 bases between the germline ends. CDR3 protein: CASSLRAGTSREKLFF. The CDR3 DNA is TGTGCCAGCAGTCTCAGAGCCGGGACGAGTAGGGAAAAACTGTTTTTT.

J is TRBJ2-1 and V is TRBV5-4, with D unclear. The CDR3 length is 15 residues. V was cut by 3 bases and J by 4 bases, with 14 bases left in between. Germline CDR1 reads SGHNT; CDR2 reads YYREEE (reference sequence). DNA for the CDR3: TGTGCCAGCAGCTCGGCGGCCTTGGGTTACAATGAGCAGTTCTTC. Residues: CASSSAALGYNEQFF.

The V gene is TRBV28, the J gene TRBJ1-3, with unresolved D. CDR3 length: 15 residues. V lost 4 bases and J 2 bases, leaving 12 bases between the germline ends. The germline V gene has CDR1 MDHEN and CDR2 SYDVKM. The CDR3 DNA sequence: TGTGCCAGCAGTTCCCCCCCTCCTACTGGAAACACCATATATTTT. Translating gives CASSSPPPTGNTIYF.

This chain links TRBV7-2 with TRBJ2-7, with 8 bases matching TRBD1. Germline lookup yields CDR1 SGHTA and CDR2 FQGNSA. This CDR3 has 16 residues. The trim removed 5 bases at V and 3 bases at J, leaving 12 bases unmatched. The CDR3 region has the DNA TGTGCCAGCAGCGTGGGTAGGGCAGGGGGCAACTACGAGCAGTACTTC. Protein sequence: CASSVGRAGGNYEQYF.

The rearrangement links TRBV3-1 (or the pseudogene TRBV3-2) to TRBJ2-3; TRBD2 might be the D (6 bases). V dropped 0 bases and J dropped 5 bases, with 12 bases sitting between them. The CDR3 has 15 amino acids. Germline CDR1 reads LGHDT; CDR2 reads YNNKEL (reference sequence). The CDR3 here is CASSQEAREIDTQYF. The CDR3 DNA reads TGTGCCAGCAGCCAAGAGGCCCGGGAGATAGATACGCAGTATTTT.

The V gene is TRBV18, the J gene TRBJ1-6; D gene unclear. Germline lookup yields CDR1 KGHSH and CDR2 LQKENI. CDR3 size: 12 residues. Trimming pared 0 bases from V and 7 bases from J, leaving 1 base between. CDR3 sequence (DNA): TGTGCCAGCTCACCACCGAATTCACCCCTCCACTTT. Protein sequence: CASSPPNSPLHF.

The gene calls are TRBV5-6 and TRBJ1-1; D remains unclear. CDR3 length: 11 amino acids. V lost 2 bases to trimming and J lost 6 bases, with 5 bases between them. Per the germline V gene, CDR1 is SGHDT and CDR2 is YYEEEE. The CDR3 coding sequence is TGTGCCAGCAGCTTTCGCGCTGAAGCTTTCTTT. Translation: CASSFRAEAFF. Supplemented by reference TRBV5-6 and TRBJ1-1, the full variable domain reads DAGVTQSPTHLIKTRGQQVTLRCSPKSGHDTVSWYQQALGQGPQFIFQYYEEEERQRGNFPDRFSGHQFPNYSSELNVNALLLGDSALYLCASSFRAEAFFGQGTRLTVV.

The chain is built from TRBV18 and TRBJ1-6; TRBD1 agrees at 10 bases. Looked up from germline, CDR1 is KGHSH and CDR2 is LQKENI. The CDR3 covers 17 residues. The V segment lost 4 bases and the J segment 1 base; nucleotides outside the gene matches: 4. The CDR3 DNA sequence: TGTGCCAGCTCACAGGGACAGGGGAATTCCTATAATTCACCCCTCCACTTT. It specifies CASSQGQGNSYNSPLHF.

V gene TRBV11-3 combines with J gene TRBJ2-3; D remains ambiguous. The V end lost 4 bases, the J end lost 1 base, and 3 bases lay between the germline ends. This CDR3 comprises 12 residues. Germline-derived CDR1 and CDR2 are SGHNT and YENEEA. The CDR3 sequence is CASSSGTDTQYF. CDR3 coding DNA: TGTGCCAGCAGCTCCGGCACAGATACGCAGTATTTT.

J is TRBJ1-1 and V is TRBV18, with 8 positions matching TRBD1. The trim removed 6 bases at V and 1 base at J, leaving 7 bases unmatched. Germline V gives CDR1 KGHSH, CDR2 LQKENI. CDR3 length: 15 residues. In DNA form, the CDR3 reads TGTGCCAGCTCTCCCTCCGGGACAGGGAACACTGAAGCTTTCTTT. Residues: CASSPSGTGNTEAFF.

The chain combines TRBV30 with TRBJ2-3, with D perhaps assigned TRBD1 or TRBD2 (7 bases each). Germline CDR1 and CDR2: GTSNPN and SVGIG (reference sequence). Trimming took off 1 base at V and 3 bases at J, with 14 bases between the two ends. CDR3 length: 15 amino acids. Here the CDR3 reads CAWSGGRGLTDTQYF. CDR3 DNA: TGTGCCTGGAGTGGTGGGAGGGGGCTAACAGATACGCAGTATTTT.

This sequence joins TRBV7-2 and TRBJ2-1; 13 bases are shared with TRBD2. Germline loops: CDR1 SGHTA, CDR2 FQGNSA. After removal of 4 bases from V and 3 bases from J, the junction contained 3 bases not matched to a gene. The CDR3 extends over 16 amino acids. The CDR3 reads CASSSWTSGGYNEQFF. CDR3 nucleotides: TGTGCCAGCAGCTCGTGGACTAGCGGGGGCTACAATGAGCAGTTCTTC.

The rearrangement joins TRBV6-1 to TRBJ2-2; the D is unclear. Trimming took 4 bases from V and 0 from J, leaving 15 bases between them. CDR3 length equals 17 residues. Germline V CDR1 and CDR2: MNHNS, SASEGT. The CDR3 nucleotides are TGTGCCAGCAGTGCCCGGCGGCGTCCTGCGAACACCGGGGAGCTGTTTTTT. As protein: CASSARRRPANTGELFF.

The chain links TRBV27 to TRBJ1-5, with unresolved D. V was pared by 6 bases and J by 3 bases, with 12 bases between. Per germline, CDR1 MNHEY and CDR2 SMNVEV (reference sequence). This CDR3 has 14 residues. CDR3 nucleotides: TGTGCCAGCAGGCTCCGGGAGAACAATCAGCCCCAGCATTTT. This gives the protein CASRLRENNQPQHF.

The chain has TRBV19 and TRBJ2-1; D may be TRBD1 (5 bases). The V gene lost 5 bases and the J gene lost 3 bases, with 11 bases spanning the gap. Germline lookup yields CDR1 LNHDA and CDR2 SQIVND (reference sequence). The CDR3 is 14 amino acids. The CDR3 is CASSSLTDYNEQFF. CDR3 coding DNA: TGTGCCAGTAGTTCCCTGACAGACTACAATGAGCAGTTCTTC.

The chain is built from TRBV5-4 and TRBJ1-4; D is perhaps TRBD1 (5 bases). V lost 2 bases, J lost 7 bases, and 18 bases lay in between. There are 16 residues in the CDR3. Germline V gene sequence: CDR1 SGHNT, CDR2 YYREEE (reference sequence). The CDR3 reads CASSFTLTGGGEKLFF. For the CDR3, the DNA is TGTGCCAGCAGCTTTACGTTGACGGGGGGTGGTGAAAAACTGTTTTTT.

This chain uses TRBV19 with TRBJ1-4; tentatively, D is TRBD1 (6 bases). This CDR3 is built from 14 residues. Germline V lookup: CDR1 LNHDA, CDR2 SQIVND (reference sequence). Trimming removed 5 bases from V and 8 bases from J, with 15 bases in between. The CDR3 sequence: CASSAPGHREKLFF. The CDR3 nucleotides are TGTGCCAGTAGTGCACCGGGACACAGGGAAAAACTGTTTTTT.

V and J are TRBV18 and TRBJ2-1; either TRBD1 or TRBD2 may supply D (6 bases each). This CDR3 is 16 amino acids long. In germline, CDR1 is KGHSH, CDR2 LQKENI. Trimming shortened V by 3 bases and J by 0 bases, and 12 bases separated the two germline ends. The CDR3 loop is CASSPPGASSYNEQFF. The CDR3 nucleotides read TGTGCCAGCTCACCTCCGGGGGCCAGCTCCTACAATGAGCAGTTCTTC. Drawing the rest from reference TRBV18 and TRBJ2-1, the complete variable domain is NAGVMQNPRHLVRRRGQEARLRCSPMKGHSHVYWYRQLPEEGLKFMVYLQKENIIDESGMPKERFSAEFPKEGPSILRIQQVVRGDSAAYFCASSPPGASSYNEQFFGPGTRLTVL.

The V call is TRBV5-1, the J call TRBJ2-5; D gene ambiguous. The CDR3 is 15 residues long. Trimming removed 0 bases from V and 4 bases from J, with 13 bases in between. Germline CDR1 and CDR2: SGHRS and YFSETQ. As DNA, the CDR3 is TGCGCCAGCAGCTTGGGCGGCATCCCTGGAGAGACCCAGTACTTC. Protein: CASSLGGIPGETQYF.

J is TRBJ1-5 and V is TRBV6-5, with 8 bases aligning to TRBD1. Germline assignment: CDR1 MNHEY and CDR2 SVGAGI. CDR3 length: 13 amino acids. Trimming took 8 bases from V and 5 from J; bases not matched to a gene: 5. CDR3 coding DNA: TGTGCCAGCGGAGACAGGGGAGATCAGCCCCAGCATTTT. It yields the protein CASGDRGDQPQHF.

The rearrangement links TRBV15 to TRBJ1-5, with D perhaps TRBD1 (5 bases). The CDR3 is 15 residues long. CDR1 is LNHNV and CDR2 is YYDKDF in the germline V gene (reference sequence). V lost 2 bases to trimming and J lost 5 bases, with 13 bases between them. DNA for the CDR3: TGTGCCACCAGCAGATCATCAGGGTACTATCAGCCCCAGCATTTT. As protein: CATSRSSGYYQPQHF.

The chain recombines TRBV6-6 with TRBJ2-1; D is ambiguous. The CDR3 totals 14 residues. Trimming took 0 bases from V and 8 from J, leaving 11 bases between them. Germline V CDR1 and CDR2: MNHNY, SVGAGI (reference sequence). The CDR3 loop is CASSYSASVDEQFF. CDR3 bases: TGTGCCAGCAGTTACTCGGCATCAGTTGATGAGCAGTTCTTC.

This sequence joins TRBV29-1 and TRBJ1-3; 7 nucleotides match TRBD1. V lost 5 bases to trimming and J lost 4 bases; unmatched junction nucleotides: 2. The V gene's germline CDR1 is SQVTM and CDR2 ANQGSEA. This CDR3 contains 12 residues. DNA of the CDR3: TGCAGCGTTCGGGACAGCGGAAACACCATATATTTT. Translation: CSVRDSGNTIYF. The variable domain in full, completed from reference TRBV29-1 and TRBJ1-3, reads SAVISQKPSRDICQRGTSLTIQCQVDSQVTMMFWYRQQPGQSLTLIATANQGSEATYESGFVIDKFPISRPNLTFSTLTVSNMSPEDSSIYLCSVRDSGNTIYFGEGSWLTVV.